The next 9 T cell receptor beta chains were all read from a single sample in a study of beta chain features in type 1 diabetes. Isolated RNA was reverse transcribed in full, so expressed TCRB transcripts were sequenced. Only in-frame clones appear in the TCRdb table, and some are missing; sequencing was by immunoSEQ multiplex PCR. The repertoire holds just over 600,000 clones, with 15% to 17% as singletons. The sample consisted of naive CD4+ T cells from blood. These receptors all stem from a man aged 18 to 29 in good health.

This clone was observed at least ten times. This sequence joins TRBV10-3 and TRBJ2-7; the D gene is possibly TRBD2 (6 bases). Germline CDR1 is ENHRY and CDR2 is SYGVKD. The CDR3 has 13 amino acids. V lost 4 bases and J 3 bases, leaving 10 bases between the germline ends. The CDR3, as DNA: TGTGCCATCAGTGGGAGGGGTAACTACGAGCAGTACTTC. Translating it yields CAISGRGNYEQYF.

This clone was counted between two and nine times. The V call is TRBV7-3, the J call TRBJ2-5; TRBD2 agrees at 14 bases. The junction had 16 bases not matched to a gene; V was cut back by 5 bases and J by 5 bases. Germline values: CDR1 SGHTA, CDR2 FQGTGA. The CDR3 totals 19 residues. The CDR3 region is CASSQSPGLAGAPGETQYF. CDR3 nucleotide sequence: TGTGCCAGCAGCCAATCGCCGGGACTAGCGGGGGCGCCCGGGGAGACCCAGTACTTC.

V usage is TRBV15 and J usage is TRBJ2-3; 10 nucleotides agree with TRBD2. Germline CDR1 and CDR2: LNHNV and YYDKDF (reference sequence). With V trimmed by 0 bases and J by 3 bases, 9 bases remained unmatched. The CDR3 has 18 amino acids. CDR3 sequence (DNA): TGTGCCACCAGCAGAGAAGTTAGAAGCGGGGGGGCTACAGATACGCAGTATTTT. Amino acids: CATSREVRSGGATDTQYF.

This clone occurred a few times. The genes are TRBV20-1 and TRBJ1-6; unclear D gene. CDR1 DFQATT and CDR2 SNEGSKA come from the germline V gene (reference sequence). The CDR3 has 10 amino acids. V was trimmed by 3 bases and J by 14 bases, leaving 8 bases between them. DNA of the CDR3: TGCAGTGCTAGGGGTAGGGCCCTCCACTTT. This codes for CSARGRALHF.

CDR3 in amino acids: CASRPTSRGGELFF. CDR3 nucleotide sequence: TGTGCCAGCAGGCCAACAAGTAGGGGCGGGGAGCTGTTTTTT. The V and J genes are TRBV7-3 and TRBJ2-2, with a possible D match to TRBD1 (5 bases). This CDR3 has 14 residues. Germline V gene data show CDR1 as SGHTA and CDR2 as FQGTGA. Trimming removed 6 bases at V and 7 bases at J, with 15 bases between.

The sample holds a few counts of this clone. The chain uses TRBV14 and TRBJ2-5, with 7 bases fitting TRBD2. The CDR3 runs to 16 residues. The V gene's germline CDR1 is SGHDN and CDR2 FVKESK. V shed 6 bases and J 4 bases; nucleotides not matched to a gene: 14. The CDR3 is CASRRTSLLRLETQYF. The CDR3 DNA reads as TGTGCCAGCAGGAGGACTAGTCTTTTACGGTTAGAGACCCAGTACTTC.

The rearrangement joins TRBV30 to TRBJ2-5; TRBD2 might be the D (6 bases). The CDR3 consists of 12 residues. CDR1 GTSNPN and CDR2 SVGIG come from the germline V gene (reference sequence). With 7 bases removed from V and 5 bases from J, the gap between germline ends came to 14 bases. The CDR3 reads CALERAKETQYF. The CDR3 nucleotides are TGTGCCTTGGAGCGGGCTAAGGAGACCCAGTACTTC.

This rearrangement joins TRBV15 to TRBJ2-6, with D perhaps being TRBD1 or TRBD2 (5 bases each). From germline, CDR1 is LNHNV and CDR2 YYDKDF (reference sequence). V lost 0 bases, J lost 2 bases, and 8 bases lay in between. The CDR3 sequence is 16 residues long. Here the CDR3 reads CATSRDLGAGANVLTF. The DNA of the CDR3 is TGTGCCACCAGCAGAGATTTGGGGGCTGGGGCCAACGTCCTGACTTTC.

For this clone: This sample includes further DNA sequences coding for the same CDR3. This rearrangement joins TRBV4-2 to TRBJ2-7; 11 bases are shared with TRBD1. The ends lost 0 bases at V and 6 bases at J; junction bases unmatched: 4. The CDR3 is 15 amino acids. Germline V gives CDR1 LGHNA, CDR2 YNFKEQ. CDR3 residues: CASSQEGQGASEQYF. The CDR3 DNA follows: TGTGCCAGCAGCCAAGAAGGACAGGGGGCCAGCGAGCAGTACTTC.